This is a list of T cell receptor beta chains from one sample in a study of T-cell memory formation after mild COVID-19. TCRdb recomputed calls from the 5' RACE reads with MiXCR, one row per CDR3 protein. In the table there are under 250,000 distinct CDR3 sequences, 15% to 19% of which are singletons. Sequencing input: PBMCs or a T cell subset sorted from them (not recorded which). All receptors come from an adult woman who had mild COVID-19 (a few samples of this study predate the infection). Cell type and time point are not known. Both conserved end residues are part of each CDR3. D genes are given only for firm matches. Size is omitted from some rows. Given values are once, few, many or a class for expanded clones.

>-|TRBJ1-2|-|TRBV19
CASSSVGPYGYTF
TGTGCCAGTAGTAGTGTGGGTCCCTATGGCTACACCTTC
>-|TRBJ1-5|few|TRBV2
CASSAGTRNQPQHF
TGTGCCAGCAGCGCCGGGACGAGGAATCAGCCCCAGCATTTT
>TRBD1|TRBJ2-7|-|TRBV7-2
CASSPIRDSHREQYF
TGTGCCAGCAGCCCGATTCGGGACAGTCACCGCGAGCAGTACTTC
>-|TRBJ1-2|few|TRBV29-1
CSVGDRTSNYGYTF
TGCAGCGTTGGAGACAGGACCAGTAACTATGGCTACACCTTC
>-|TRBJ2-5|many|TRBV7-2
CASSLVQRRETQYF
TGTGCCAGCAGCTTAGTTCAGCGGAGGGAGACCCAGTACTTC
>TRBD1|TRBJ1-1|few|TRBV6-2/TRBV6-3
CASSSQGDRVTEAFF
TGTGCCAGCAGTTCCCAGGGGGATCGGGTCACTGAAGCTTTCTTT
>-|TRBJ1-4|-|TRBV4-1
CASSPFGGEKLFF
TGCGCCAGCAGCCCCTTCGGCGGTGAAAAACTGTTTTTT
>TRBD1|TRBJ1-2|medium-sized|TRBV20-1
CSAREGQDYGYTF
TGCAGTGCTAGGGAAGGACAGGACTATGGCTACACCTTC
>-|TRBJ1-1|-|TRBV4-3
CASSQDLTGSGTEAFF
TGCGCCAGCAGCCAAGATCTTACAGGGAGTGGCACTGAAGCTTTCTTT
>-|TRBJ1-5|-|TRBV24-1
CATSDSRQVHQPQHF
TGTGCCACCAGTGATTCCCGACAGGTCCATCAGCCCCAGCATTTT
>-|TRBJ1-2|many|TRBV30
CACPTRDPTRYTF
TGTGCCTGTCCAACCCGGGACCCCACGCGCTACACCTTC
>-|TRBJ1-1|-|TRBV10-3
CAISERGPKNTEAFF
TGTGCCATCAGTGAGCGGGGACCCAAGAACACTGAAGCTTTCTTT
>-|TRBJ2-5|-|TRBV2
CASSVIPLPQETQYF
TGTGCCAGCAGTGTGATACCCCTGCCCCAAGAGACCCAGTACTTC
>-|TRBJ2-5|-|TRBV7-9
CASSLQGAGLQETQYF
TGTGCCAGCAGCCTCCAAGGCGCGGGGCTCCAAGAGACCCAGTACTTC
>-|TRBJ2-1|many|TRBV6-7
CASRMSYVRASYNEQFF
TGTGCCAGCAGGATGAGTTACGTAAGGGCGTCCTACAATGAGCAGTTCTTC